This T cell receptor (beta chain) stems from a study of shared clonotypes between healthy human individuals. Study processing details: ImmunoSEQ gave junction-only sequences without quality scores, so filtering differed. The protocol was immunoSEQ multiplex PCR, while the TCRdb copy is restricted to in-frame clones and leaves out a portion. V and J calls and clone size are as listed in that table; D and trimming were resolved from the DNA. The table shows approximately 2.5 million clones, with approximately 90% occurring only once. Study-level findings and limits: Investigators collected only blood, and repertoires in tissues likely differ.

As for this clone: The antigen remains unidentified.

The source is a man younger than 30 in good health. The sequencing sample was made of naive CD4+ T cells sorted from blood. The sample's subset: CD45RA+ positively selected.

The CDR3 bases are TGCGCCAGCAGCGTAGACAGGGGCTCCTACGAGCAGTACTTC. It specifies CASSVDRGSYEQYF. The rearrangement links TRBV5-1 to TRBJ2-7; 8 nucleotides match TRBD1. The CDR3 consists of 14 residues. V lost 4 bases, J lost 0 bases, and 3 bases stayed unmatched. Germline V gene lookup returns CDR1 SGHRS and CDR2 YFSETQ.